This T cell receptor (beta chain) was profiled in a study of tumor and adjacent non-tumor tissue in lung cancer (dated by TCRdb to the late 2010s). Regarding the study in general: By cancer type, the cohort comprised approximately twelve adenocarcinoma patients, 2 squamous cell carcinoma patients and 1 small cell lung cancer patient. Over 25 paired specimens, one tumor and one normal lung sample per patient, were profiled by TCRbeta CDR3 sequencing. The approximately 15 enrolled patients, of whom 10 were men and 5 were women, were aged 31 to 76 years and were diagnosed with TNM stage I to III disease. In total, sequencing yielded under 150 million productive TCRbeta reads, which works out to an average of about 3.9 million reads per sample. Bulk TCRbeta repertoires were compared between lung tumor tissue and matched distant non-tumor lung tissue obtained from over 13 lung cancer patients. Beyond this particular receptor, the publication reports: Only approximately 14 patients were included in the cohort, and the need for larger samples and more detailed clinical data was noted by the authors. Tumor tissue showed significantly higher TCR diversity (inverse Simpson) than normal lung tissue, at 431.37 vs 166.20 (P = 0.0075, Mann-Whitney U test). Because peripheral blood was not sequenced, the blood TCRbeta repertoires of the lung cancer patients in the study went unexamined. The methods do not name the sequencing platform or mention unique molecular identifiers. The top 100 clones accounted for a significantly larger cumulative portion of the repertoire in normal lung than in tumor tissue. TCR diversity was significantly higher in younger patients, and greater tumor TCR diversity was associated with shorter overall survival and shorter disease-free survival.

On this clonotype itself: Its antigen is not yet known. This sequence may be a read error, since a much larger clone differs from it by one base.

Bulk unsorted tissue served as the source for RNA extraction, and RNA quality was assessed using a NanoDrop ND-1000 and an Agilent 2100. Distant non-tumor tissue taken more than 3 cm from the tumor edge was used as the normal lung sample. Donors were newly diagnosed lung cancer patients admitted for thoracic surgery in China between August and November 2014, without prior chemotherapy. Patients who had received previous radiotherapy or chemotherapy, or who had another concurrent cancer, were excluded from the study. Pieces of surgical tissue measuring roughly 1-2.2 cm3 were kept in RNAlater solution and stored at -80 degrees C until use. The CDR3 goes from the cysteine to the phenylalanine over 13 residues. Just CDR3 DNA is preserved here, 39 bases in frame from base 1. The germline V gene (reference sequence) provides CDR1 DFQATT and CDR2 SNEGSKA. Libraries were prepared through multiplex PCR. For sequencing, an Illumina HiSeq 2500 was employed. TCRbeta libraries were built by three rounds of nested PCR using primers (Table S4), following protocols modified from ARM-PCR. Before sequencing, PCR products of 200-500 bp were excised from the gel and purified with the QIAquick gel extraction kit. The authors' analysis ran thus. Trimmomatic was used to clean the reads, FLASH was used to merge the reads into complete CDR3 sequences, and MiTCR was used to assign the reads to V(D)J germline segments. Clonal diversity was computed as the inverse Simpson's index with VDJtools. In-frame sequences without a premature stop codon were defined as productive reads. TCRdb ran its own pipeline on the public reads, namely fastp trimming at Q25 and MiXCR clone calling, and kept in-frame beta chains. Each CDR3 protein gets just one entry, which takes the most common genes and DNA from the rows behind it. None of the V and J calls come from the authors' own analysis; TCRdb made them. This sample gives 60,000 to 85,000 distinct CDR3 sequences in total; about 77% of them show up just once. Of the sample, around 43% falls within the top ten clones.

This sequence was found in a man between 60 and 75 years old with non-small cell lung cancer. Sequenced: distant non-tumor lung tissue. This chain is built from TRBV20-1 and TRBJ1-6; TRBD1 is possibly the D segment (5 matching bases). In nucleotide form, the sequence is TGCAATGCTAGTAAGGGGCCTAATTCACCCCTCCACTTT. It encodes CNASKGPNSPLHF.